A selection of T cell receptor beta chains follows, all from one sample in a study of OX40 agonist ivuxolimab in advanced cancers. The method was immunoSEQ multiplex PCR; TCRdb's version includes in-frame clones alone and lacks a portion of them. In the table there are 70,000 to 75,000 clones, approximately 90% of which are singletons. The specimen comprised CD4+ or CD8+ T cells sorted from blood, sampled in a trial of the OX40 agonist ivuxolimab. The receptor set was obtained from an adult with an advanced solid tumor such as melanoma, head and neck, liver or kidney cancer. CDR3s include the opening cysteine and the closing phenylalanine or tryptophan. D genes are given only for firm matches. Not all rows give a size; the values are once, few, many and, for expanded clones, a class.

CDR3 DNA: TGTGCCAGCAGCTTAGCGCGGCTAGCGGGGGTGAAAGCCGAGACCCAGTACTTC
CDR3 protein: CASSLARLAGVKAETQYF
clone size: few
V gene: TRBV7-9
D gene: TRBD2
J gene: TRBJ2-5

CDR3 DNA: TGTGCCAGCCGAGAACTCCGGGCTCAGATTCAAGAGACCCAGTACTTC
CDR3 protein: CASRELRAQIQETQYF
clone size: once
V gene: TRBV28
D gene: NA
J gene: TRBJ2-5

CDR3 DNA: TGTGCCTGGAGTGGCGGGAGGGAAAAAAATACAGATACGCAGTATTTT
CDR3 protein: CAWSGGREKNTDTQYF
clone size: NA
V gene: TRBV30
D gene: TRBD2
J gene: TRBJ2-3

CDR3 DNA: TGTGCCAGCAGCTTTCGACAAACTGACACTGAAGCTTTCTTT
CDR3 protein: CASSFRQTDTEAFF
clone size: NA
V gene: TRBV7-6
D gene: NA
J gene: TRBJ1-1

CDR3 DNA: TGTGCCAGCAGCTTAGACAGGAGGACTGAAGCTTTCTTT
CDR3 protein: CASSLDRRTEAFF
clone size: NA
V gene: TRBV7-2
D gene: NA
J gene: TRBJ1-1

CDR3 DNA: TGTGCCAGTAGTATTCAGGGACAGGGCGGGCAGCCCCAGCATTTT
CDR3 protein: CASSIQGQGGQPQHF
clone size: NA
V gene: TRBV19
D gene: TRBD1
J gene: TRBJ1-5

CDR3 DNA: TGTGCCAGCAGCTTAGAGGGCAGGGGCAGTCGGGAGCAGTACTTC
CDR3 protein: CASSLEGRGSREQYF
clone size: NA
V gene: TRBV7-6
D gene: NA
J gene: TRBJ2-7

CDR3 DNA: TGTGCCAGTAACCAGGATGGAAACACCATATATTTT
CDR3 protein: CASNQDGNTIYF
clone size: NA
V gene: TRBV19
D gene: NA
J gene: TRBJ1-3

CDR3 DNA: TGTGCCAGCAGTGAAGGAGGCAGGGCGTCGAGGTACTTC
CDR3 protein: CASSEGGRASRYF
clone size: few
V gene: TRBV2
D gene: NA
J gene: TRBJ2-5

CDR3 DNA: TGTGCCAGCAGTGAAGTTGGAGGGGGCAGCAATCAGCCCCAGCATTTT
CDR3 protein: CASSEVGGGSNQPQHF
clone size: once
V gene: TRBV6-1
D gene: TRBD1
J gene: TRBJ1-5

CDR3 DNA: TGTGCCAGCAGCTCCGGGGTGGCCTACGAGCAGTACTTC
CDR3 protein: CASSSGVAYEQYF
clone size: NA
V gene: TRBV11-3
D gene: NA
J gene: TRBJ2-7

CDR3 DNA: TGTGCCAGCAGCTTGAGTGGGACAGGCTACTCCTACGAGCAGTACTTC
CDR3 protein: CASSLSGTGYSYEQYF
clone size: NA
V gene: TRBV7-2
D gene: TRBD1
J gene: TRBJ2-7

CDR3 DNA: TGTGCCAGCGTGACCCGGGCGGGTTCCTATGGCTACACCTTC
CDR3 protein: CASVTRAGSYGYTF
clone size: NA
V gene: TRBV27
D gene: NA
J gene: TRBJ1-2

CDR3 DNA: TGCGCCAGCAGCTTGGGACTGCCAAATGAGCAGTATTTC
CDR3 protein: CASSLGLPNEQYF
clone size: NA
V gene: TRBV5-1
D gene: NA
J gene: TRBJ2-7

CDR3 DNA: TGTGCCAGCACCCCCAGGGGGGCCCCGGACACCGGGGAGCTGTTTTTT
CDR3 protein: CASTPRGAPDTGELFF
clone size: NA
V gene: TRBV7-9
D gene: NA
J gene: TRBJ2-2

CDR3 DNA: TGTGCCATCAGTGAAAGGCCTCCAACTAATGAAAAACTGTTTTTT
CDR3 protein: CAISERPPTNEKLFF
clone size: NA
V gene: TRBV10-3
D gene: NA
J gene: TRBJ1-4

CDR3 DNA: TGTGCCAGCTCCCCCTCCAGTCGGGGGGGGAACTATGGCTACACCTTC
CDR3 protein: CASSPSSRGGNYGYTF
clone size: NA
V gene: TRBV18
D gene: NA
J gene: TRBJ1-2

CDR3 DNA: TGTGCCAGCAGTTTATTGGCTGAAGCTTTCTTT
CDR3 protein: CASSLLAEAFF
clone size: few
V gene: TRBV28
D gene: NA
J gene: TRBJ1-1

CDR3 DNA: TGTGCCAGCAGTGGACAGGGGGCTGAGGTTCCAGCTCAGTACTTC
CDR3 protein: CASSGQGAEVPAQYF
clone size: NA
V gene: TRBV6-1
D gene: TRBD1
J gene: TRBJ2-4

CDR3 DNA: TGTGCCAGTAGGTTGGACAGGGTGGACTATGGCTACACCTTC
CDR3 protein: CASRLDRVDYGYTF
clone size: NA
V gene: TRBV19
D gene: TRBD1
J gene: TRBJ1-2

CDR3 DNA: TGTGCCAGCAGCTTGGCCGATTGGGGCGGAGCTGAAGCTTTCTTT
CDR3 protein: CASSLADWGGAEAFF
clone size: NA
V gene: TRBV5-5
D gene: NA
J gene: TRBJ1-1

CDR3 DNA: TGCGCCAGCACCTTGCCGGCGGCTAGCACAGATACGCAGTATTTT
CDR3 protein: CASTLPAASTDTQYF
clone size: NA
V gene: TRBV5-1
D gene: NA
J gene: TRBJ2-3

CDR3 DNA: TGCGCCAGCAGCCAAGTGGGACAGGGGCAAGAGACCCAGTACTTC
CDR3 protein: CASSQVGQGQETQYF
clone size: few
V gene: TRBV4-1
D gene: TRBD1
J gene: TRBJ2-5

CDR3 DNA: TGTGCCAGCAGCTCTTTAACGACTAGCGGGAGCTACAATGAGCAGTTCTTC
CDR3 protein: CASSSLTTSGSYNEQFF
clone size: NA
V gene: TRBV7-2
D gene: TRBD2
J gene: TRBJ2-1

CDR3 DNA: TGCAGCGTTGAAGTAGCGGGTAGCACAGATACGCAGTATTTT
CDR3 protein: CSVEVAGSTDTQYF
clone size: once
V gene: TRBV29-1
D gene: TRBD2
J gene: TRBJ2-3

CDR3 DNA: TGTGCCAGCAGTTCAGACCCGACAGGGTTCTACGAGCAGTACTTC
CDR3 protein: CASSSDPTGFYEQYF
clone size: NA
V gene: TRBV6-6
D gene: TRBD1
J gene: TRBJ2-7

CDR3 DNA: TGCGCCAGCAGCCAAGAGGCACAGGGCTTTGGAAACACCATATATTTT
CDR3 protein: CASSQEAQGFGNTIYF
clone size: NA
V gene: TRBV4-3
D gene: NA
J gene: TRBJ1-3

CDR3 DNA: TGTGCCAGCAGTTCAACCCGAAGCGGGAACAACTACGAGCAGTACTTC
CDR3 protein: CASSSTRSGNNYEQYF
clone size: NA
V gene: TRBV6-5
D gene: TRBD2
J gene: TRBJ2-7

CDR3 DNA: TGTGCCAGCAGAGAAGGACTAGCGGGAGATGGTGATACGCAGTATTTT
CDR3 protein: CASREGLAGDGDTQYF
clone size: NA
V gene: TRBV2
D gene: TRBD2
J gene: TRBJ2-3

CDR3 DNA: TGTGCCTGGAGTGTAACGGGGGCCGGCTATGGCTACACCTTC
CDR3 protein: CAWSVTGAGYGYTF
clone size: NA
V gene: TRBV30
D gene: NA
J gene: TRBJ1-2

CDR3 DNA: TGTGCCAGCAGTTATTGGGTTTCAGGCAATCAGCCCCAGCATTTT
CDR3 protein: CASSYWVSGNQPQHF
clone size: NA
V gene: TRBV6-6
D gene: NA
J gene: TRBJ1-5

CDR3 DNA: TGTGCCTGGGGGCAGGATTGGAGTCAGCCCCAGCATTTT
CDR3 protein: CAWGQDWSQPQHF
clone size: NA
V gene: TRBV30
D gene: NA
J gene: TRBJ1-5

CDR3 DNA: TGTGCCAGCTCACCGCCGGGACAGGCCTCCTACAATGAGCAGTTCTTC
CDR3 protein: CASSPPGQASYNEQFF
clone size: once
V gene: TRBV18
D gene: TRBD1
J gene: TRBJ2-1

CDR3 DNA: TGTGCCAGCAGTCCCTACGGACGCTCCTACGAGCAGTACTTC
CDR3 protein: CASSPYGRSYEQYF
clone size: NA
V gene: TRBV27
D gene: NA
J gene: TRBJ2-7

CDR3 DNA: TGTGCCACCTGCCCGGGACAGGGAGCAGATACGCAGTATTTT
CDR3 protein: CATCPGQGADTQYF
clone size: once
V gene: TRBV6-1
D gene: TRBD1
J gene: TRBJ2-3

CDR3 DNA: TGTGCCAGCAGTACCGCGGGGACAGGGGTATCTCAGCCCCAGCATTTT
CDR3 protein: CASSTAGTGVSQPQHF
clone size: NA
V gene: TRBV28
D gene: TRBD1
J gene: TRBJ1-5

CDR3 DNA: TGTGCCAGTAGAGCGACCCAAGGACTAGCGGGAGGTACCGGGGAGCTGTTTTTT
CDR3 protein: CASRATQGLAGGTGELFF
clone size: once
V gene: TRBV19
D gene: TRBD2
J gene: TRBJ2-2

CDR3 DNA: TGTGCCAGCAGCTTCCCGGGAGGCAATGAGCAGTTCTTC
CDR3 protein: CASSFPGGNEQFF
clone size: NA
V gene: TRBV7-7
D gene: TRBD2
J gene: TRBJ2-1

CDR3 DNA: TGCGCCAGCAGCCGAGGGGGCCCGAACACTGAAGCTTTCTTT
CDR3 protein: CASSRGGPNTEAFF
clone size: NA
V gene: TRBV5-1
D gene: TRBD1
J gene: TRBJ1-1

CDR3 DNA: TGTGCCAATTCCCGTCAGGGGCTGGAAGAGACCCAGTACTTC
CDR3 protein: CANSRQGLEETQYF
clone size: NA
V gene: TRBV5-4
D gene: NA
J gene: TRBJ2-5

CDR3 DNA: TGTGCCAGCTCACCGGACACGGAATTGAGTGGCTACACCTTC
CDR3 protein: CASSPDTELSGYTF
clone size: NA
V gene: TRBV18
D gene: NA
J gene: TRBJ1-2

CDR3 DNA: TGCGCCAGCAGCTTGAGACAGAGCAGGAGCTCTGGGGCCAACGTCCTGACTTTC
CDR3 protein: CASSLRQSRSSGANVLTF
clone size: NA
V gene: TRBV5-1
D gene: NA
J gene: TRBJ2-6

CDR3 DNA: TGTGCCAGCAGCTTAATATCTAGCGGGAGTTCGCAGTATTTT
CDR3 protein: CASSLISSGSSQYF
clone size: NA
V gene: TRBV7-9
D gene: TRBD2
J gene: TRBJ2-3

CDR3 DNA: TGTGCCAGTAGACCGGACAGGGGCTATGGCTACACCTTC
CDR3 protein: CASRPDRGYGYTF
clone size: once
V gene: TRBV19
D gene: TRBD1
J gene: TRBJ1-2

CDR3 DNA: TGTGCCAGCAGCGCCCCTCGGGATCAAGGGAGGGGAGGGACCGGGGAGCTGTTTTTT
CDR3 protein: CASSAPRDQGRGGTGELFF
clone size: NA
V gene: TRBV5-4
D gene: TRBD2
J gene: TRBJ2-2

CDR3 DNA: TGTGCCAGCAGTTCCGGGACAACCAATCAGCCCCAGCATTTT
CDR3 protein: CASSSGTTNQPQHF
clone size: NA
V gene: TRBV5-4
D gene: NA
J gene: TRBJ1-5

CDR3 DNA: TGTGCCAGCAGCTCGCCTCCCGGGGCCGGCACTGAAGCTTTCTTT
CDR3 protein: CASSSPPGAGTEAFF
clone size: NA
V gene: TRBV7-2
D gene: NA
J gene: TRBJ1-1

CDR3 DNA: TGCGCCAGCAGCCATGCAGGACTAGCGGGTCTCTACAATGAGCAGTTCTTC
CDR3 protein: CASSHAGLAGLYNEQFF
clone size: NA
V gene: TRBV23-1
D gene: TRBD2
J gene: TRBJ2-1

CDR3 DNA: TGCGCCAGCAGTGACCAACTTGGGGGGGCCGGGGGAGATACGCAGTATTTT
CDR3 protein: CASSDQLGGAGGDTQYF
clone size: NA
V gene: TRBV10-2
D gene: NA
J gene: TRBJ2-3

CDR3 DNA: TGTGCCTTACAAACAGGGGGATATAACTATGGCTACACCTTC
CDR3 protein: CALQTGGYNYGYTF
clone size: few
V gene: TRBV7-9
D gene: TRBD1
J gene: TRBJ1-2

CDR3 DNA: TGTGCCAGCAGCTTAGGGGGGGACAGGGAGGCCAAAAACATTCAGTACTTC
CDR3 protein: CASSLGGDREAKNIQYF
clone size: NA
V gene: TRBV7-6
D gene: TRBD1
J gene: TRBJ2-4

CDR3 DNA: TGCGCCAGCAGCTTGTTGTCTCCAAGTACGTGGGGGGCCAACGTCCTGACTTTC
CDR3 protein: CASSLLSPSTWGANVLTF
clone size: NA
V gene: TRBV5-1
D gene: NA
J gene: TRBJ2-6

CDR3 DNA: TGCGCCAGCAGCTTGGTTCGGGAGAACACTGAAGCTTTCTTT
CDR3 protein: CASSLVRENTEAFF
clone size: NA
V gene: TRBV5-1
D gene: NA
J gene: TRBJ1-1

CDR3 DNA: TGTGCCAGCAGTGGGGGCCTGAACACTGAAGCTTTCTTT
CDR3 protein: CASSGGLNTEAFF
clone size: NA
V gene: TRBV2
D gene: NA
J gene: TRBJ1-1

CDR3 DNA: TGCGCCAGCAGCGACGGACAGTCGGGCGGCAATCAGCCCCAGCATTTT
CDR3 protein: CASSDGQSGGNQPQHF
clone size: NA
V gene: TRBV5-1
D gene: NA
J gene: TRBJ1-5

CDR3 DNA: TGTGCCAGCAGTTCCCCGTCCAGCGGGCACACAGATACGCAGTATTTT
CDR3 protein: CASSSPSSGHTDTQYF
clone size: NA
V gene: TRBV28
D gene: NA
J gene: TRBJ2-3

CDR3 DNA: TGTGCCAGCAGCTTAATCCCGGTGGCCTTGCCGTCCGAGCAGTACTTC
CDR3 protein: CASSLIPVALPSEQYF
clone size: NA
V gene: TRBV7-2
D gene: NA
J gene: TRBJ2-7